The 21 T cell receptor beta chains below come from one sample, sequenced in a study of blood T cell repertoires in COVID-19. Generated by immunoSEQ multiplex PCR, the TCRdb table keeps only in-frame clones and is missing some. Among about 410,000 clones listed, about 90% were seen once. Sequencing was performed on PBMCs or T cells enriched from blood (not recorded which). The receptors derive from a man between 18 and 29 years old who had recovered from COVID-19.

V and J are TRBV3-1 (or the pseudogene TRBV3-2) and TRBJ1-6, with D perhaps matching TRBD1 (5 bases). The V gene lost 0 bases and the J gene lost 10 bases, with 10 bases spanning the gap. Germline CDR1 is LGHDT and CDR2 is YNNKEL (reference sequence). CDR3 size: 14 residues. This CDR3 is CASSQDQGGSPLHF. The CDR3 nucleotides read TGTGCCAGCAGCCAAGATCAGGGAGGCTCACCCCTCCACTTT.

This clone has only a few counts. The chain has TRBV24-1 and TRBJ2-2; D remains unclear. Trimming left V 4 bases short and J 5 bases short, with 4 bases between. This CDR3 spans 12 amino acids. Germline CDR1 reads KGHDR; CDR2 reads SFDVKD. DNA for the CDR3: TGTGCCACCAGTGACCTTACCGGGGAGCTGTTTTTT. Its protein is CATSDLTGELFF.

The J gene is TRBJ2-2, the V gene TRBV27; TRBD2 is a possible D gene (5 bases). CDR3 length: 13 amino acids. The V end was cut by 7 bases, the J end by 2 bases, with 8 bases between. In germline, CDR1 is MNHEY, CDR2 SMNVEV (reference sequence). In nucleotides, the CDR3 is TGTGCCAGCAAAGAGGGAAACACCGGGGAGCTGTTTTTT. This gives the protein CASKEGNTGELFF.

The rearrangement links TRBV30 to TRBJ2-1; D uncertain. This CDR3 comprises 14 residues. Trimming stripped 2 bases from V and 2 bases from J, with 10 bases between. The germline V gene has CDR1 GTSNPN and CDR2 SVGIG (reference sequence). In DNA form, the CDR3 reads TGTGCCTGGAGTCCCCCCCTCGCCTACAATGAGCAGTTCTTC. Residues: CAWSPPLAYNEQFF.

This sequence joins TRBV5-8 and TRBJ1-2; D gene uncertain. The CDR3 is 11 residues long. The V end lost 4 bases, the J end lost 8 bases, and 9 bases lay between the germline ends. In germline, CDR1 is SGHTS, CDR2 YDEGEE. The CDR3, as DNA: TGTGCCAGCAGCCTGCTAGACGGCTACACCTTC. Amino acid sequence: CASSLLDGYTF. Full variable domain (rest looked up from reference TRBV5-8 and TRBJ1-2): EAGVTQSPTHLIKTRGQQATLRCSPISGHTSVYWYQQALGLGLQFLLWYDEGEERNRGNFPPRFSGRQFPNYSSELNVNALELEDSALYLCASSLLDGYTFGSGTRLTVV.

V and J are TRBV30 and TRBJ1-1, with 7 bases aligning to TRBD1. V shed 7 bases, J shed 2 bases, and the junction held 13 bases outside the gene matches. CDR1 GTSNPN and CDR2 SVGIG come from the germline V gene (reference sequence). The CDR3 has 15 residues. The CDR3 DNA is TGTGCCTCCACACGCGAGGGGGCGTACAACACTGAAGCTTTCTTT. Translated: CASTREGAYNTEAFF.

This chain joins TRBV4-1 and TRBJ2-5; D possibly corresponds to TRBD1 (5 bases). The CDR3 has 15 residues. Trimming stripped 0 bases from V and 5 bases from J, with 13 bases between. Germline V gene sequence: CDR1 MGHRA, CDR2 YSYEKL. The CDR3 DNA is TGCGCCAGCAGCCAAGATCAAGGGGTGGGGGAGACCCAGTACTTC. Its translation is CASSQDQGVGETQYF.

The V call is TRBV5-6, the J call TRBJ2-3; 8 bases align to TRBD2. The germline V gene encodes CDR1 SGHDT and CDR2 YYEEEE. This CDR3 has 14 amino acids. Trimming took 5 bases from V and 2 from J; bases not matched to a gene: 4. The CDR3 loop is CASSLGLATDTQYF. The CDR3 DNA follows: TGTGCCAGCAGTTTAGGACTAGCCACAGATACGCAGTATTTT.

J is TRBJ2-7 and V is TRBV28; 7 bases line up with TRBD1. The junction had 7 bases not matched to a gene; V was cut back by 6 bases and J by 5 bases. Looked up from germline, CDR1 is MDHEN and CDR2 is SYDVKM. The CDR3 loop spans 13 amino acids. The CDR3 region is CASRTNRGHEQYF. The CDR3 DNA reads TGTGCCAGCAGAACCAACAGGGGCCACGAGCAGTACTTC.

The CDR3 region has the DNA TGCGCCAGCAGCCCAGCAGAGGCACGCGGGACGGAGAGAAGGGTATCCTACGAGCAGTACTTC. Translating gives CASSPAEARGTERRVSYEQYF. The gene calls are TRBV5-1 and TRBJ2-7; TRBD2 is a possible D gene (6 bases). Deletions cut 4 bases from V and 1 base from J, with 33 bases between. The CDR3 is 21 residues long. The germline CDR1 and CDR2 sequences are SGHRS and YFSETQ. The full variable domain, in which reference TRBV5-1 and TRBJ2-7 provide the parts outside the CDR3, is KAGVTQTPRYLIKTRGQQVTLSCSPISGHRSVSWYQQTPGQGLQFLFEYFSETQRNKGNFPGRFSGRQFSNSRSEMNVSTLELGDSALYLCASSPAEARGTERRVSYEQYFGPGTRLTVT.

The sample holds one count of this clone. This chain connects TRBV19 to TRBJ2-2; 9 bases line up with TRBD1. Trimming at V came to 3 bases and at J to 3 bases, leaving 8 bases not matched to a gene. There are 17 residues in the CDR3. CDR1 is LNHDA and CDR2 is SQIVND in the germline V gene (reference sequence). CDR3 sequence (DNA): TGTGCCAGTAGTATCCCCCGGACAGGGGAGGACACCGGGGAGCTGTTTTTT. Translation gives CASSIPRTGEDTGELFF.

V is TRBV7-9 and J is TRBJ1-3; D is possibly TRBD1 (6 bases). The CDR3 spans 17 residues. The germline V gene has CDR1 SEHNR and CDR2 FQNEAQ (reference sequence). The V end was cut by 5 bases, the J end by 7 bases, with 24 bases between. The CDR3 region is CASSLFERQVLANTIYF. The CDR3 nucleotides read TGTGCCAGCAGCCTATTCGAACGACAGGTCCTGGCTAACACCATATATTTT.

The chain is built from TRBV19 and TRBJ2-7; 8 bases agree with TRBD1. The CDR3 covers 15 residues. Unmatched junction bases numbered 7, after V lost 3 bases and J lost 3 bases. CDR1 LNHDA and CDR2 SQIVND come from the germline V gene (reference sequence). DNA of the CDR3: TGTGCCAGTAGTATGGAAGGGACAGGCCACTACGAGCAGTACTTC. Protein: CASSMEGTGHYEQYF.

The sample holds one count of this clone. The rearrangement uses TRBV19 and TRBJ1-1; unclear D gene. This CDR3 spans 14 amino acids. Germline-derived CDR1 and CDR2 are LNHDA and SQIVND (reference sequence). Trimming removed 0 bases at V and 1 base at J, with 6 bases between. CDR3 amino acids: CASSIDGQNTEAFF. The CDR3 DNA follows: TGTGCCAGTAGTATAGACGGTCAGAACACTGAAGCTTTCTTT.

The chain combines TRBV28 with TRBJ1-2; D is uncertain. The V gene lost 6 bases and the J gene lost 0 bases, with 20 bases spanning the gap. CDR1 is MDHEN, CDR2 SYDVKM, per germline. The CDR3 runs to 17 residues. The CDR3 here is CASSRLSSAGANYGYTF. The DNA of the CDR3 is TGTGCCAGCAGCCGCCTGAGTTCCGCCGGGGCTAACTATGGCTACACCTTC.

About this clone itself: An end of the junction does not agree with germline; a read error may underlie this. The chain joins TRBV2 to TRBJ1-2; D unclear. Per the germline V gene, CDR1 is SNHLY and CDR2 is FYNNEI. The length of the CDR3 is 9 residues. This CDR3 reads CASSAPVTF. As DNA, the CDR3 is TGTGCCAGCAGTGCCCCCGTAACTTTC.

The chain employs TRBV4-1 and TRBJ1-2, with D unresolved. The V and J ends lost 5 bases and 8 bases respectively, with 9 bases between them. The CDR3 totals 11 residues. Germline values: CDR1 MGHRA, CDR2 YSYEKL. The CDR3 DNA follows: TGCGCCAGCAGCTTCAGAGGCGGCTACACCTTC. Translation gives CASSFRGGYTF.

The chain is built from TRBV2 and TRBJ2-2, with TRBD1 as a possible D gene (6 bases). The CDR3 is made up of 14 amino acids. Trimming took 4 bases from V and 6 from J, leaving 12 bases between them. Germline V gene data show CDR1 as SNHLY and CDR2 as FYNNEI. The CDR3 coding sequence is TGTGCCAGCAGTGTAGAAGGGGGTTCCGGGGAGCTGTTTTTT. Amino acid sequence: CASSVEGGSGELFF.

This clone is termed medium-sized. The chain's CDR3 is CASSLSLVYEQYF. CDR3 DNA sequence: TGTGCCAGCAGTTTATCATTAGTCTACGAGCAGTACTTC. This rearrangement joins TRBV27 to TRBJ2-7; D is undetermined. CDR1 and CDR2 from the germline V gene are MNHEY and SMNVEV (reference sequence). The CDR3 runs 13 residues. Trimming pared 0 bases from V and 3 bases from J, leaving 6 bases between.

The J gene is TRBJ1-2, the V gene TRBV5-8; maybe TRBD1 (5 bases). V gave up 4 bases and J gave up 8 bases, with 9 bases separating them. Germline V gives CDR1 SGHTS, CDR2 YDEGEE. This CDR3 region has 11 residues. The DNA for the CDR3 is TGTGCCAGCAGCGTAAACAGGGGCTACACCTTC. Translating it yields CASSVNRGYTF.

Only one count was recorded for this clone. V gene TRBV3-1 (or the pseudogene TRBV3-2) combines with J gene TRBJ2-2; 13 nucleotides line up with TRBD2. The J segment lost 9 bases and the V segment lost 3 bases, leaving 7 bases of the junction unmatched. CDR3 length: 16 residues. Looked up from germline, CDR1 is LGHDT and CDR2 is YNNKEL (reference sequence). The CDR3 spells CASSHLPGLAGRELFF. Written as DNA, the CDR3 is TGTGCCAGCAGCCATTTACCGGGACTAGCGGGGAGGGAGCTGTTTTTT.